The 23 T cell receptor beta chains reported below all come from one sample, sequenced in a study of blood T cell repertoires in COVID-19 (dated by TCRdb to 2020 to 2021). Receptor amplification or capture employed the immunoSEQ multiplex PCR assay. Held by TCRdb, this immuneACCESS table contains in-frame sequences only and omits some clones. Under half of the omission traces to an unresolved V gene where checked; the cause of the rest is unknown. In all, the sample holds 180,000 or so clones, and about 80% of those were seen once. 13% to 15% of the sample is held by the ten biggest clonotypes. The sequenced sample was PBMCs or T cells enriched from blood (not recorded which). Every receptor here comes from a man aged 55 to 69 who had been exposed to COVID-19.

The J gene is TRBJ1-2, the V gene TRBV5-4, with 10 bases identical to TRBD1. The CDR3 length is 13 residues. The V and J ends lost 4 bases and 8 bases, in that order; junction bases with no gene match: 5. The germline gives CDR1 SGHNT, CDR2 YYREEE (reference sequence). The CDR3 DNA sequence: TGTGCCAGCAGCGACAGGGGGCAGGGAGGCTACACCTTC. Amino acid sequence: CASSDRGQGGYTF.

This chain uses TRBV5-8 with TRBJ1-6; tentative D call: TRBD1 (5 bases). Germline lookup yields CDR1 SGHTS and CDR2 YDEGEE. V dropped 2 bases and J dropped 0 bases, with 12 bases sitting between them. The CDR3 consists of 17 residues. As DNA, the CDR3 is TGTGCCAGCAGCTTCTATCAGGGCAGCTCCTATAATTCACCCCTCCACTTT. Translated: CASSFYQGSSYNSPLHF.

The chain joins TRBV3-1 (or the pseudogene TRBV3-2) to TRBJ2-5; 9 bases agree with TRBD2. The CDR3 has 15 residues. Losses at the gene ends were 2 bases for V and 4 bases for J; bases not matched to a gene: 5. Germline CDR1 and CDR2: LGHDT and YNNKEL (reference sequence). The CDR3 nucleotides are TGTGCCAGCAGCCAATCGCGGGAGGGATCAGAGACCCAGTACTTC. Translated, it gives CASSQSREGSETQYF.

The rearrangement links TRBV12-5 to TRBJ2-1; D not resolved. The V gene's germline CDR1 is LGHNT and CDR2 FRNRAP. The CDR3 loop spans 16 amino acids. The germline V and J ends were trimmed by 0 bases and 9 bases, with 18 bases remaining between them. Written as DNA, the CDR3 is TGTGCTAGTGGTTTGGTGAAGCTAGTACGGTTGGGTGAGCAGTTCTTC. Translated, it gives CASGLVKLVRLGEQFF.

This chain links TRBV7-8 with TRBJ2-7; the match to TRBD1 covers 7 bases. CDR1 and CDR2 (germline): SGHVS, FQNEAQ. Unmatched junction bases numbered 13, after V lost 4 bases and J lost 4 bases. The CDR3 consists of 16 residues. CDR3 DNA sequence: TGTGCCAGCAGCTCCGGCCCCCGACAGGGTGGGTACGAGCAGTACTTC. Translated, it gives CASSSGPRQGGYEQYF.

The chain has TRBV29-1 and TRBJ2-7; 8 nucleotides align to TRBD1. Germline lookup yields CDR1 SQVTM and CDR2 ANQGSEA. The CDR3 has 15 amino acids. The V segment lost 1 base and the J segment 2 bases; nucleotides outside the gene matches: 7. In nucleotides, the CDR3 is TGCAGCGTTGAAGTTGGACAGGGTGCCACCTACGAGCAGTACTTC. Translation gives CSVEVGQGATYEQYF.

Many counts were recorded for this clone. The chain joins TRBV5-1 to TRBJ1-1; maybe TRBD1 (5 bases). The CDR3 contains 15 residues. The V and J ends lost 0 bases and 2 bases respectively, with 11 bases between them. Germline V CDR1 and CDR2: SGHRS, YFSETQ. Here the CDR3 reads CASSLVGGYNTEAFF. The CDR3 DNA reads TGCGCCAGCAGCTTGGTCGGGGGGTACAACACTGAAGCTTTCTTT.

V gene TRBV6-5 combines with J gene TRBJ1-2; 9 bases are shared with TRBD1. The J segment lost 4 bases and the V segment lost 0 bases, leaving 3 bases of the junction unmatched. CDR3 length: 15 amino acids. In germline, CDR1 is MNHEY, CDR2 SVGAGI. The CDR3: CASSYSTGGPYGYTF. CDR3 DNA sequence: TGTGCCAGCAGTTACTCGACAGGGGGTCCCTATGGCTACACCTTC.

The CDR3 sequence is CASRPLLLGENEQFF. CDR3 DNA sequence: TGTGCCAGCAGACCCTTGCTACTCGGGGAAAATGAGCAGTTCTTC. The chain recombines TRBV2 with TRBJ2-1; possibly TRBD2 for D (5 bases). The ends were cut back, 6 bases at V and 7 bases at J, with 19 bases in the middle. Germline loops: CDR1 SNHLY, CDR2 FYNNEI. The CDR3 runs 15 residues. The complete variable domain, with remaining parts taken from reference TRBV2 and TRBJ2-1, reads EPEVTQTPSHQVTQMGQEVILRCVPISNHLYFYWYRQILGQKVEFLVSFYNNEISEKSEIFDDQFSVERPDGSNFTLKIRSTKLEDSAMYFCASRPLLLGENEQFFGPGTRLTVL.

This clone has a count of ten or more. This sequence joins TRBV14 and TRBJ1-1; D not certain. CDR3 length: 15 residues. The V and J ends lost 1 base and 6 bases respectively, with 15 bases between them. Germline V lookup: CDR1 SGHDN, CDR2 FVKESK. The CDR3 region has the DNA TGTGCCAGCAGCCAAGTCAATCTGGAGGGCCCTGAAGCTTTCTTT. Protein: CASSQVNLEGPEAFF.

The CDR3 DNA follows: TGTGCCAGTAGTATGGGGAGGGCCCCTGGAAACACCATATATTTT. Translation: CASSMGRAPGNTIYF. The chain uses TRBV19 and TRBJ1-3; D gene unclear. Deletions cut 3 bases from V and 2 bases from J, with 11 bases between. Germline V lookup: CDR1 LNHDA, CDR2 SQIVND (reference sequence). The CDR3 spans 15 residues.

This clone has a single count. The chain has TRBV9 and TRBJ1-5; the D is unclear. The CDR3 sequence is 15 residues long. Between the trimmed V and J ends, which lost 0 bases and 4 bases, there was a span of 11 bases. In germline, CDR1 is SGDLS, CDR2 YYNGEE. The CDR3 bases are TGTGCCAGCAGCGTAGGGAACAGCCAAAATCAGCCCCAGCATTTT. Amino acids: CASSVGNSQNQPQHF.

V and J are TRBV30 and TRBJ2-1; 7 bases align to TRBD2. Losses at the gene ends were 4 bases for V and 7 bases for J; bases not matched to a gene: 7. Germline CDR1 reads GTSNPN; CDR2 reads SVGIG (reference sequence). The CDR3 has 13 amino acids. For the CDR3, the DNA is TGTGCCTGGAATAAGCGGGGACGGAATGAGCAGTTCTTC. Translation gives CAWNKRGRNEQFF.

The J gene is TRBJ2-3, the V gene TRBV2; the match to TRBD1 covers 9 bases. The CDR3 length is 16 residues. J lost 2 bases, V lost 5 bases, and 8 bases had no gene match. Germline values: CDR1 SNHLY, CDR2 FYNNEI. The CDR3 sequence: CASSYTGGQVTDTQYF. The CDR3 coding sequence is TGTGCCAGCAGTTATACAGGGGGCCAAGTCACAGATACGCAGTATTTT.

The rearrangement uses TRBV4-2 and TRBJ1-2; perhaps TRBD1 as D (6 bases). Trimming removed 0 bases at V and 3 bases at J, with 14 bases between. CDR3 length: 16 residues. CDR1 is LGHNA, CDR2 YNFKEQ, per germline. As DNA, the CDR3 is TGTGCCAGCAGCCAAGACCTTGGCGGGGGCGACTATGGCTACACCTTC. Its translation is CASSQDLGGGDYGYTF.

J is TRBJ2-1 and V is TRBV11-3; D gene ambiguous. This CDR3 has 15 amino acids. CDR1 and CDR2 from the germline V gene are SGHNT and YENEEA. The V end lost 5 bases, the J end lost 5 bases, and 16 bases lay between the germline ends. Here the CDR3 reads CASSPAPGSDNEQFF. CDR3 in DNA: TGTGCCAGCAGCCCCGCGCCCGGGTCAGACAATGAGCAGTTCTTC.

The rearrangement uses TRBV6-2 or TRBV6-3 and TRBJ2-2; TRBD2 might be the D (6 bases). Trimming left V 2 bases short and J 4 bases short, with 20 bases between. The CDR3 extends over 18 amino acids. Germline-derived CDR1 and CDR2 are MNHEY and SVGEGT. CDR3 region: CASSYVPGSGLFTGELFF. CDR3 nucleotides: TGTGCCAGCAGTTACGTTCCGGGCAGCGGGTTATTCACCGGGGAGCTGTTTTTT.

The rearrangement joins TRBV9 to TRBJ1-1; 8 bases are a match to TRBD1. CDR1 is SGDLS, CDR2 YYNGEE, per germline. The CDR3 has 15 residues. Trimming at V came to 0 bases and at J to 4 bases, leaving 5 bases not matched to a gene. CDR3 amino acids: CASSVVDQGATEAFF. CDR3 bases: TGTGCCAGCAGCGTAGTGGATCAGGGGGCCACTGAAGCTTTCTTT. The full variable domain, with the rest looked up from reference TRBV9 and TRBJ1-1, is DSGVTQTPKHLITATGQRVTLRCSPRSGDLSVYWYQQSLDQGLQFLIQYYNGEERAKGNILERFSAQQFPDLHSELNLSSLELGDSALYFCASSVVDQGATEAFFGQGTRLTVV.

The V call is TRBV5-4, the J call TRBJ1-1; no clear D gene. Trimming shortened V by 4 bases and J by 5 bases, and 15 bases separated the two germline ends. CDR1 and CDR2 (germline): SGHNT, YYREEE (reference sequence). The CDR3 is made up of 14 amino acids. DNA for the CDR3: TGTGCCAGCAGCGCCGGGCAAGGGAGGACTGAAGCTTTCTTT. It encodes CASSAGQGRTEAFF.

This clone was detected only a few times. The rearrangement joins TRBV6-5 to TRBJ1-2; no clear D. The germline V gene has CDR1 MNHEY and CDR2 SVGAGI. Trimming took 2 bases from V and 2 from J, leaving 9 bases between them. The CDR3 consists of 14 residues. In DNA form, the CDR3 reads TGTGCCAGCAGTTACCGGGGTTCCAACTATGGCTACACCTTC. Protein product: CASSYRGSNYGYTF.

This rearrangement joins TRBV4-3 to TRBJ2-1, with D unresolved. Germline V gene lookup returns CDR1 LGHNA and CDR2 YSLEER. The CDR3 extends over 13 amino acids. V lost 0 bases to trimming and J lost 5 bases, with 5 bases between them. The DNA for the CDR3 is TGCGCCAGCAGCCAAGATACGGACAATGAGCAGTTCTTC. It yields the protein CASSQDTDNEQFF.

CDR3 DNA sequence: TGTGCCAGCAGCTTGGGGGACAACCGCCCCAATGAGCAGTTCTTC. Encoded protein: CASSLGDNRPNEQFF. V gene TRBV5-4 combines with J gene TRBJ2-1; possibly TRBD1 for D (6 bases). Germline CDR1 and CDR2: SGHNT and YYREEE (reference sequence). Trimming shortened V by 0 bases and J by 6 bases, and 13 bases separated the two germline ends. The CDR3 spans 15 residues. Together with reference TRBV5-4 and TRBJ2-1, the CDR3 gives the full variable domain: ETGVTQSPTHLIKTRGQQVTLRCSSQSGHNTVSWYQQALGQGPQFIFQYYREEENGRGNFPPRFSGLQFPNYSSELNVNALELDDSALYLCASSLGDNRPNEQFFGPGTRLTVL.

Written as DNA, the CDR3 is TGTGCCAGCAGCGCCCTCCCTAATGAAAAACTGTTTTTT. Translated, it gives CASSALPNEKLFF. The chain combines TRBV9 with TRBJ1-4, with D unclear. With 3 bases removed from V and 3 bases from J, the gap between germline ends came to 6 bases. The V gene's germline CDR1 is SGDLS and CDR2 YYNGEE. This CDR3 spans 13 amino acids.